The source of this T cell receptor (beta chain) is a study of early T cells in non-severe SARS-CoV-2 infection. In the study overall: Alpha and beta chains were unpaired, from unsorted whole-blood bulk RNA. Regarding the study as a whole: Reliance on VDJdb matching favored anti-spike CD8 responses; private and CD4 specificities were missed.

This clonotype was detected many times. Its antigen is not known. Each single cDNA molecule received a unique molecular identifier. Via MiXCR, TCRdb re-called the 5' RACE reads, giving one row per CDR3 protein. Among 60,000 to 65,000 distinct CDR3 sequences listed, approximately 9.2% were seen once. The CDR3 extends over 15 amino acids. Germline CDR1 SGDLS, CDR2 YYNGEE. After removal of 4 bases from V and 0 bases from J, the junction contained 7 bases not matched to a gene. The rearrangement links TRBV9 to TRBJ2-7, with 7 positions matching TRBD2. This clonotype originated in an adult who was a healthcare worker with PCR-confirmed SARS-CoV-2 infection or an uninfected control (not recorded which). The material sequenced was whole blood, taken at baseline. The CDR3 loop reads CASSYLAASSYEQYF. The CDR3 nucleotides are TGTGCCAGCAGCTACCTAGCGGCAAGCTCCTACGAGCAGTACTTC.